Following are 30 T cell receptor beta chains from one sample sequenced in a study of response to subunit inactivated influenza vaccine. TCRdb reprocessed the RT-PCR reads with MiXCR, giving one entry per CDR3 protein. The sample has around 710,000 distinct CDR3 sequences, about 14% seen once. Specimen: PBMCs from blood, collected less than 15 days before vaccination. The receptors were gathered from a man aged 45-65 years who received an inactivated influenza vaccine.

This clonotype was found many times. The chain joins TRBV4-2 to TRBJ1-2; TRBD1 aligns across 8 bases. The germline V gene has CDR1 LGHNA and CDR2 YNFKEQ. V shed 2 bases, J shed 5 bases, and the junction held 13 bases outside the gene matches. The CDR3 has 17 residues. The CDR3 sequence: CASSQNPGTGTFYGYTF. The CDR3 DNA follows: TGTGCCAGCAGCCAAAACCCCGGGACAGGAACTTTTTATGGCTACACCTTC.

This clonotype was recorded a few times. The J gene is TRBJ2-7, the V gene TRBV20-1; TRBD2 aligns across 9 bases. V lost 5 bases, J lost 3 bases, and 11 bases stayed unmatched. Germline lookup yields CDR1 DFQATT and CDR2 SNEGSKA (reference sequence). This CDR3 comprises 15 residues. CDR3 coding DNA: TGCAGTGCTTTAGCGGGGGTCCTAAACCTCTACGAGCAGTACTTC. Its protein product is CSALAGVLNLYEQYF.

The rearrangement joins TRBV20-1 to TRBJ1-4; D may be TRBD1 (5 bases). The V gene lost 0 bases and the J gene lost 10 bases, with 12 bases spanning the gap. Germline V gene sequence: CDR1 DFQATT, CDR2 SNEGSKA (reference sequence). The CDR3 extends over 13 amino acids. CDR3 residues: CSARDRDSGKLFF. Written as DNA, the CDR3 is TGCAGTGCTAGAGACCGGGACTCTGGAAAACTGTTTTTT.

The CDR3 spells CASSLRHSYEQYF. The CDR3 DNA is TGTGCCAGCAGCTTACGACATTCCTACGAGCAGTACTTC. The chain combines TRBV7-8 with TRBJ2-7; D gene uncertain. Trimming pared 2 bases from V and 1 base from J, leaving 6 bases between. There are 13 residues in the CDR3. The V gene's germline CDR1 is SGHVS and CDR2 FQNEAQ.

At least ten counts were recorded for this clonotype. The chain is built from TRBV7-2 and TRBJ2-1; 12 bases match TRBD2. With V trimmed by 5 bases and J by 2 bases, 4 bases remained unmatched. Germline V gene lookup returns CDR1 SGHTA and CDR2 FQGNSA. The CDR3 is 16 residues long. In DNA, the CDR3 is TGTGCCAGCAGCCTATGGACTAGCGGGACCTACAATGAGCAGTTCTTC. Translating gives CASSLWTSGTYNEQFF.

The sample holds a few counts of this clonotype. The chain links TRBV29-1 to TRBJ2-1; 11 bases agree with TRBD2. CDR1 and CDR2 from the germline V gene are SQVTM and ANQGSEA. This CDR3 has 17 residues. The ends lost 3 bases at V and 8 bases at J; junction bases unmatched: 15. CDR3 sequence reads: CSVEELAGVEILDEQFF. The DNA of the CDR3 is TGCAGCGTTGAGGAACTAGCGGGAGTCGAGATTTTGGATGAGCAGTTCTTC.

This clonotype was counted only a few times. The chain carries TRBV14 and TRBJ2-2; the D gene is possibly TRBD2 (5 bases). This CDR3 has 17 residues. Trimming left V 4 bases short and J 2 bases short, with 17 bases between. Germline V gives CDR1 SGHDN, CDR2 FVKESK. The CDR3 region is CASSRRIGRGNTGELFF. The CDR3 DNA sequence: TGTGCCAGCAGCCGGAGGATCGGCCGGGGTAACACCGGGGAGCTGTTTTTT.

The CDR3 coding sequence is TGCGCCAGCAGCTTGGAGTTGGTCAGCAGCCCCCAAGAGACCCAGTACTTC. It is translated as CASSLELVSSPQETQYF. V is TRBV5-1 and J is TRBJ2-5; the D is unclear. The CDR3 runs to 17 residues. Per germline, CDR1 SGHRS and CDR2 YFSETQ. The germline V and J ends were trimmed by 0 bases and 1 base, with 16 bases remaining between them.

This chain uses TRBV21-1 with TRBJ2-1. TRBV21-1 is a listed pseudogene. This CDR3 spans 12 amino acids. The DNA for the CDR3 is TGTGCCAGCAGCAAAGGTCGGAATGAGCAGTTCTTC. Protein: CASSKGRNEQFF.

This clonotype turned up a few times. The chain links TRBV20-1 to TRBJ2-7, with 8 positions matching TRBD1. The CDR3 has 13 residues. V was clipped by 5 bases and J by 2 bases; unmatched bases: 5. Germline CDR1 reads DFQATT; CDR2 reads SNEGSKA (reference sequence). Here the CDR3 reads CSAPGQGPYEQYF. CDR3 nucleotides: TGCAGTGCTCCCGGACAGGGCCCCTACGAGCAGTACTTC.

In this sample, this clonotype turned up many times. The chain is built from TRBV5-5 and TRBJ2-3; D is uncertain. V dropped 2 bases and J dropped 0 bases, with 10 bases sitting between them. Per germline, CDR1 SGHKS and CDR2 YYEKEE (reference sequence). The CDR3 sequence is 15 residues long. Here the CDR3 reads CASSLSFSSTDTQYF. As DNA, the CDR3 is TGTGCCAGCAGCTTAAGCTTCTCGAGCACAGATACGCAGTATTTT.

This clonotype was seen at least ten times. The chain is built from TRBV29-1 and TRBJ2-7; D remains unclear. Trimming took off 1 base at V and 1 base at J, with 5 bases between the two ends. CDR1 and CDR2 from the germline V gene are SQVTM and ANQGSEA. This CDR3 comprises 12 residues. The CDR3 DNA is TGCAGCGTTGAAGCGGAATCCTACGAGCAGTACTTC. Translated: CSVEAESYEQYF.

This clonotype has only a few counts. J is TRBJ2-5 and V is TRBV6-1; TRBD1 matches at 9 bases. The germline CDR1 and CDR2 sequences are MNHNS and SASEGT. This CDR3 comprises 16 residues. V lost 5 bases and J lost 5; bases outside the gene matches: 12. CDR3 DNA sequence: TGTGCCAGCAGTCAGGGACAGGGCGCGGCATTGGAGACCCAGTACTTC. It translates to CASSQGQGAALETQYF.

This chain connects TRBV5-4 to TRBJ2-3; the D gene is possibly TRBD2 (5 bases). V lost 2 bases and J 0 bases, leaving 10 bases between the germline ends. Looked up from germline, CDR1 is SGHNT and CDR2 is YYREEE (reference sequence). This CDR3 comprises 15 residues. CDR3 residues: CASSFQAASTDTQYF. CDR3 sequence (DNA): TGTGCCAGCAGCTTTCAAGCGGCTAGCACAGATACGCAGTATTTT.

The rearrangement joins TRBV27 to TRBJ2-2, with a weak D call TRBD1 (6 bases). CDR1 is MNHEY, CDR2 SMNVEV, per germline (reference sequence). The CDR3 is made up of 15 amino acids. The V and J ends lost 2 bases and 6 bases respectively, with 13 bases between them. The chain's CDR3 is CASSLAGVAPGELFF. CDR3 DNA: TGTGCCAGCAGTTTAGCAGGGGTCGCCCCCGGGGAGCTGTTTTTT.

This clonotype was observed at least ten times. In DNA, the CDR3 is TGCAGTGCCAGGCAGGAGTTACCCCTCCACTTT. Protein sequence: CSARQELPLHF. The rearrangement joins TRBV20-1 to TRBJ1-6; D call uncertain. The germline V and J ends were trimmed by 6 bases and 12 bases, with 12 bases remaining between them. CDR3 size: 11 residues. Looked up from germline, CDR1 is DFQATT and CDR2 is SNEGSKA (reference sequence).

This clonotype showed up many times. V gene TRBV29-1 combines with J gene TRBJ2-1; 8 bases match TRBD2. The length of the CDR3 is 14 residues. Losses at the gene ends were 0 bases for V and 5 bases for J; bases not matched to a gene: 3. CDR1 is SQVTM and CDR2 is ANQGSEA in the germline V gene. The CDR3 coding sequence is TGCAGCGTTGAAGAGGACGGGAGGGACAATGAGCAGTTCTTC. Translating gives CSVEEDGRDNEQFF.

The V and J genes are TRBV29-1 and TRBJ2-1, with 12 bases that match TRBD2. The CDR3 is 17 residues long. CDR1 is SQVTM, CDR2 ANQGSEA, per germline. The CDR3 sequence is CSSGRLAGGPGYNEQFF. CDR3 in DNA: TGCAGTTCGGGGCGGCTAGCGGGAGGGCCGGGATACAATGAGCAGTTCTTC.

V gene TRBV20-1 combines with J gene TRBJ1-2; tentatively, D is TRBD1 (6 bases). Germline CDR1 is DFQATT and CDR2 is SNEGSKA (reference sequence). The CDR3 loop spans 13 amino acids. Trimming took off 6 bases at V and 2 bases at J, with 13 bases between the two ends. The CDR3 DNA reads TGCAGTGCGGAGCAGGGGCCCAACTATGGCTACACCTTC. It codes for CSAEQGPNYGYTF.

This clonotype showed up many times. The CDR3 reads CASSLPGGRGKETQYF. The DNA of the CDR3 is TGTGCCAGCAGCTTGCCGGGCGGGAGAGGTAAAGAGACCCAGTACTTC. This chain uses TRBV5-4 with TRBJ2-5, with TRBD2 identical over 7 bases. Losses at the gene ends were 1 base for V and 3 bases for J; bases not matched to a gene: 9. Germline loops: CDR1 SGHNT, CDR2 YYREEE (reference sequence). The CDR3 consists of 16 residues.

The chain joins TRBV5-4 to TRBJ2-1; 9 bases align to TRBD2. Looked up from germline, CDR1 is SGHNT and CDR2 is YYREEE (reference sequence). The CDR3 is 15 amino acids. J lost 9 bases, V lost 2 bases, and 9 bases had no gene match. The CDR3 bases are TGTGCCAGCAGCTTTAGCGGGAGAAAGGATCCTGAGCAGTTCTTC. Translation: CASSFSGRKDPEQFF.

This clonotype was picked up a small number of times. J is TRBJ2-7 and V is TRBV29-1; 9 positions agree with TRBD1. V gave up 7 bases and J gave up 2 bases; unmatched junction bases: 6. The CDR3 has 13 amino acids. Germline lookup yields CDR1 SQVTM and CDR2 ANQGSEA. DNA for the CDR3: TGCAGCGCCCGGGACAGGGCCCCCTACGAGCAGTACTTC. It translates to CSARDRAPYEQYF.

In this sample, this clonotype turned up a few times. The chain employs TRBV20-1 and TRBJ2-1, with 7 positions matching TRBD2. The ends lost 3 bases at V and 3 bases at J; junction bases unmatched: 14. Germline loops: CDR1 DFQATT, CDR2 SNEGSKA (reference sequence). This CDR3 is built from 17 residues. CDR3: CSASFLVGSGVYNEQFF. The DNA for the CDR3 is TGCAGTGCTAGTTTCTTAGTGGGAAGCGGGGTCTACAATGAGCAGTTCTTC.

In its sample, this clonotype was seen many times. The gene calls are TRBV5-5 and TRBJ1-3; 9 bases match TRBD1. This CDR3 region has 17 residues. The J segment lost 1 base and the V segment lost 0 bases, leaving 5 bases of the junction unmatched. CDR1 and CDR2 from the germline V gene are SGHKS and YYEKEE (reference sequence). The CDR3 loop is CASSLAAGTGSGNTIYF. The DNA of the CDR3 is TGTGCCAGCAGCTTGGCCGCGGGGACAGGGTCTGGAAACACCATATATTTT. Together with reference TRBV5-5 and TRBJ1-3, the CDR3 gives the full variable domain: DAGVTQSPTHLIKTRGQQVTLRCSPISGHKSVSWYQQVLGQGPQFIFQYYEKEERGRGNFPDRFSARQFPNYSSELNVNALLLGDSALYLCASSLAAGTGSGNTIYFGEGSWLTVV.

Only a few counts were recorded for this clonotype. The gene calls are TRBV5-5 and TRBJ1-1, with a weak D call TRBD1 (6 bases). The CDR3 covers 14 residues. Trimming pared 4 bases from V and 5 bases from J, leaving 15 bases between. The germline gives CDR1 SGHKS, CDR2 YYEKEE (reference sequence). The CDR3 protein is CASSIDTGRTEAFF. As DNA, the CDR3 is TGTGCCAGCAGCATAGACACAGGGAGGACTGAAGCTTTCTTT.

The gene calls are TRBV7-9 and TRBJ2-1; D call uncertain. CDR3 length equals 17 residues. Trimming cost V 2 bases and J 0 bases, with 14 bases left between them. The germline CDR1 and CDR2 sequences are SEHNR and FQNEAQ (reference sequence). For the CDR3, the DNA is TGTGCCAGCAGCTTAATCGTATGGACCAGCTCCTACAATGAGCAGTTCTTC. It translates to CASSLIVWTSSYNEQFF.

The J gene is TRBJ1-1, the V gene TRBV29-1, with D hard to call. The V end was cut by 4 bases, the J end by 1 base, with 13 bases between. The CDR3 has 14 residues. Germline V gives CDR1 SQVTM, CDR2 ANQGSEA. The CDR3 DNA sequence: TGCAGCGTTGTTGAAAGGGAAAGGAACACTGAAGCTTTCTTT. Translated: CSVVERERNTEAFF.

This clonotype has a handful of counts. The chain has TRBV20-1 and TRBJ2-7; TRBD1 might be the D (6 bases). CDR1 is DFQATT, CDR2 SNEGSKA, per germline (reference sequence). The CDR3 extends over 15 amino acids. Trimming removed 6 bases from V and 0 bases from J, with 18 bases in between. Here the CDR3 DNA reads TGCAGTGCCGAGGGGTGGGACATTGACTCCTACGAGCAGTACTTC. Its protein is CSAEGWDIDSYEQYF.

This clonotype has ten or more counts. The CDR3 nucleotides read TGTGCCAGCAGTCCGCCACAGGGGGCGGTTGGCACTGAAGCTTTCTTT. Translated, it gives CASSPPQGAVGTEAFF. The chain links TRBV12-3 or TRBV12-4 to TRBJ1-1; 9 nucleotides agree with TRBD1. Trimming cost V 5 bases and J 4 bases; bases outside gene matches: 11. The CDR3 consists of 16 residues.

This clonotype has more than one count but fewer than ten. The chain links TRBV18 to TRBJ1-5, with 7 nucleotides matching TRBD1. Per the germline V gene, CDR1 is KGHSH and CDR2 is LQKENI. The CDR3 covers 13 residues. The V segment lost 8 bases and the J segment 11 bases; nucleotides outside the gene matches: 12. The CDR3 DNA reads TGTGCCAGCGGCCGGGCTACCCAGGGGGCCCAGCATTTT. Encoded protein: CASGRATQGAQHF.